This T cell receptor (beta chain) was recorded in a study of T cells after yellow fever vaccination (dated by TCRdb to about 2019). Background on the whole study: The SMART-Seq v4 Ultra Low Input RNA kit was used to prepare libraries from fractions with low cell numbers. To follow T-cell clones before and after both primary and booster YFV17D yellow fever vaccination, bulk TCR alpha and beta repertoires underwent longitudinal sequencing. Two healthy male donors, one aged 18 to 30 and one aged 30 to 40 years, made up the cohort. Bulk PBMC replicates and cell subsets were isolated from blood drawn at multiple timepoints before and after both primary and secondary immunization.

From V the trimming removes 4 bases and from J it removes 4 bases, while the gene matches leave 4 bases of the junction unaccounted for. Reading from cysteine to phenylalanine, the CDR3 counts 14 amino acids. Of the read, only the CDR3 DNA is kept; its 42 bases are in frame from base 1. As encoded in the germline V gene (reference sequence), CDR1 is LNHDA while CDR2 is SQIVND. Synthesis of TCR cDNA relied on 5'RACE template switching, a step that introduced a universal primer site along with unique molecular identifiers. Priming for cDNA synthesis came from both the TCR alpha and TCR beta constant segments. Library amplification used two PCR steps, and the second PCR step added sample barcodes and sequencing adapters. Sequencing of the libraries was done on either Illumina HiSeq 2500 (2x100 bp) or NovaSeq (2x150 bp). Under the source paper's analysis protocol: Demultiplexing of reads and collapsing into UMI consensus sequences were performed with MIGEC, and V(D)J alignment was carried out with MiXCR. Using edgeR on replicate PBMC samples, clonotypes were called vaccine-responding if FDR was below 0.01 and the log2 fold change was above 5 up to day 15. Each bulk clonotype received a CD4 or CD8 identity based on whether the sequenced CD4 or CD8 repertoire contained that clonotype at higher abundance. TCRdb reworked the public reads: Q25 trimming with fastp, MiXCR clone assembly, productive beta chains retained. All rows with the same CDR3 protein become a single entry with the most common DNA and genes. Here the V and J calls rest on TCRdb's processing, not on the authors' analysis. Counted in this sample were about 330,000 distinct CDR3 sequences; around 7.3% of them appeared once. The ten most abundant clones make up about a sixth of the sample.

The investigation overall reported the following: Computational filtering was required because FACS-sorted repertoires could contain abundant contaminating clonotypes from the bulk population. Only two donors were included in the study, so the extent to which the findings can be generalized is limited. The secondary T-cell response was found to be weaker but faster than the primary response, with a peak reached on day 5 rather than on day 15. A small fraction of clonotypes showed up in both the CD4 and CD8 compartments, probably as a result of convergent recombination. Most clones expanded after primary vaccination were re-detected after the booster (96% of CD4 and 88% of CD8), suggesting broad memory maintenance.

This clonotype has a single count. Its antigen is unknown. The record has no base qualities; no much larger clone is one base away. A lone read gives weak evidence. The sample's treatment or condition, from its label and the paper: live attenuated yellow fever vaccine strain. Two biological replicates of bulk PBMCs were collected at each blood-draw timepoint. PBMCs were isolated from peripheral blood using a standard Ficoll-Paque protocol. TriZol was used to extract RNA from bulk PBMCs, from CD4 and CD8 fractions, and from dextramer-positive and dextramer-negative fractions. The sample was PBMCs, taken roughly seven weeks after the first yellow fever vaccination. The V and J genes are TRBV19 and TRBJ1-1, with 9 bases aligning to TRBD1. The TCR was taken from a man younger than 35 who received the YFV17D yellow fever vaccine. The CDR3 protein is CASSTGQGLTEAFF. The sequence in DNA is TGTGCCAGTAGTACCGGACAGGGGCTCACTGAAGCTTTCTTT.